The rows below give T cell receptor beta chains drawn from one sample of a study of T-cell memory formation after mild COVID-19. TCRdb reanalysed the 5' RACE reads using MiXCR and keeps one entry per CDR3 protein. The table includes about 140,000 distinct CDR3 sequences, 15% to 20% detected once. The sequenced sample consisted of PBMCs or a T cell subset sorted from them (not recorded which). These TCRs come from an adult woman who had mild COVID-19 (a few samples of this study predate the infection). Cell type and time point are not known. The CDR3 runs from the conserved cysteine through the conserved F or W. The order of the fields is J gene, D gene, V gene, clone size, CDR3 protein, CDR3 DNA. The D gene is left open where the match is weak. Clone size, where shown, is once, few, many, or a class for clones that have expanded.

J gene: TRBJ2-2; D gene: TRBD2; V gene: TRBV2; clone size: .; CDR3 protein: CASTGASGFLGTGELFF; CDR3 DNA: TGTGCCAGCACTGGGGCTAGCGGGTTTCTGGGCACCGGGGAGCTGTTTTTT
J gene: TRBJ2-3; D gene: TRBD2; V gene: TRBV7-8; clone size: .; CDR3 protein: CAIKSGASTDTQYF; CDR3 DNA: TGTGCCATCAAAAGCGGGGCTAGCACAGATACGCAGTATTTT
J gene: TRBJ2-3; D gene: TRBD2; V gene: TRBV3-1; clone size: .; CDR3 protein: CASSQGVLAGTDTQYF; CDR3 DNA: TGTGCCAGCAGCCAAGGTGTACTAGCGGGCACAGATACGCAGTATTTT
J gene: TRBJ2-1; D gene: .; V gene: TRBV7-2; clone size: few; CDR3 protein: CASSLGGPNNDPKFF; CDR3 DNA: TGTGCCAGCAGCCTAGGTGGCCCAAACAATGACCCCAAGTTCTTC
J gene: TRBJ2-1; D gene: TRBD2; V gene: TRBV12-3/TRBV12-4; clone size: .; CDR3 protein: CASNAGEAYNEQFF; CDR3 DNA: TGTGCCAGCAATGCGGGAGAGGCCTACAATGAGCAGTTCTTC
J gene: TRBJ2-7; D gene: TRBD1; V gene: TRBV19; clone size: .; CDR3 protein: CASSTGTAVYEQYF; CDR3 DNA: TGTGCCAGTAGCACCGGGACAGCAGTCTACGAGCAGTACTTC
J gene: TRBJ1-2; D gene: TRBD1; V gene: TRBV12-3/TRBV12-4; clone size: .; CDR3 protein: CASRLGTGYVGYTF; CDR3 DNA: TGTGCCAGCAGACTGGGGACAGGGTATGTGGGCTACACCTTC
J gene: TRBJ2-2; D gene: .; V gene: TRBV2; clone size: few; CDR3 protein: CASRIRGELFF; CDR3 DNA: TGTGCCAGCAGGATACGTGGGGAGCTGTTTTTT
J gene: TRBJ2-7; D gene: TRBD2; V gene: TRBV6-5; clone size: .; CDR3 protein: CASSDRHPRLAGDEQYF; CDR3 DNA: TGTGCCAGCAGTGACCGACACCCTAGACTAGCGGGAGACGAGCAGTACTTC
J gene: TRBJ2-3; D gene: TRBD1; V gene: TRBV20-1; clone size: .; CDR3 protein: CSASDAGGGTDTQYF; CDR3 DNA: TGCAGTGCTAGTGATGCAGGGGGAGGCACAGATACGCAGTATTTT
J gene: TRBJ2-3; D gene: .; V gene: TRBV5-1; clone size: .; CDR3 protein: CASSLPGRADTQYF; CDR3 DNA: TGCGCCAGCAGCTTGCCAGGGAGAGCAGATACGCAGTATTTT
J gene: TRBJ2-1; D gene: TRBD2; V gene: TRBV5-1; clone size: .; CDR3 protein: CASSAMMSGVGNEQFF; CDR3 DNA: TGCGCCAGCAGCGCCATGATGAGCGGGGTTGGTAATGAGCAGTTCTTC
J gene: TRBJ1-4; D gene: .; V gene: TRBV29-1; clone size: .; CDR3 protein: CSVEKGPGEKLFF; CDR3 DNA: TGCAGCGTTGAAAAGGGGCCAGGGGAAAAACTGTTTTTT
J gene: TRBJ2-7; D gene: TRBD1; V gene: TRBV7-2; clone size: .; CDR3 protein: CASSQGGLGHYEQYF; CDR3 DNA: TGTGCCAGCAGCCAAGGGGGCCTCGGCCACTACGAGCAGTACTTC
J gene: TRBJ1-4; D gene: .; V gene: TRBV5-5; clone size: few; CDR3 protein: CASSQAPSPNEKLFF; CDR3 DNA: TGTGCCAGCAGCCAAGCCCCCAGCCCTAATGAAAAACTGTTTTTT
J gene: TRBJ1-1; D gene: TRBD1; V gene: TRBV3-1; clone size: .; CDR3 protein: CASSPRPGGRTEAFF; CDR3 DNA: TGTGCCAGCAGCCCACGCCCAGGGGGTAGGACTGAAGCTTTCTTT
J gene: TRBJ2-5; D gene: .; V gene: TRBV12-3/TRBV12-4; clone size: few; CDR3 protein: CASAAGYRETQYF; CDR3 DNA: TGTGCCAGCGCTGCGGGCTACCGGGAGACCCAGTACTTC
J gene: TRBJ1-2; D gene: TRBD1; V gene: TRBV7-9; clone size: few; CDR3 protein: CASSRPGGSGYTF; CDR3 DNA: TGTGCCAGCAGTCGACCAGGGGGCTCTGGCTACACCTTC
J gene: TRBJ2-5; D gene: TRBD1; V gene: TRBV7-8; clone size: once; CDR3 protein: CASSERDRGPQETQYF; CDR3 DNA: TGTGCCAGCAGCGAGAGGGACAGGGGACCCCAAGAGACCCAGTACTTC
J gene: TRBJ2-3; D gene: .; V gene: TRBV5-1; clone size: many; CDR3 protein: CASSLAGGDTQYF; CDR3 DNA: TGCGCCAGCAGCTTGGCCGGGGGAGATACGCAGTATTTT
J gene: TRBJ1-1; D gene: .; V gene: TRBV5-1; clone size: few; CDR3 protein: CASSLLQGMNTEAFF; CDR3 DNA: TGCGCCAGCAGCTTGTTGCAGGGTATGAACACTGAAGCTTTCTTT
J gene: TRBJ2-3; D gene: .; V gene: TRBV7-3; clone size: few; CDR3 protein: CASSLNGVNNADTQYF; CDR3 DNA: TGTGCCAGCAGCTTAAATGGGGTCAATAATGCAGATACGCAGTATTTT
J gene: TRBJ2-1; D gene: .; V gene: TRBV24-1; clone size: .; CDR3 protein: CATSDTNGGEQFF; CDR3 DNA: TGTGCCACCAGTGACACAAACGGGGGTGAGCAGTTCTTC
J gene: TRBJ2-5; D gene: .; V gene: TRBV5-1; clone size: .; CDR3 protein: CASSLARETQYF; CDR3 DNA: TGCGCCAGCAGCTTGGCGCGCGAGACCCAGTACTTC
J gene: TRBJ1-2; D gene: .; V gene: TRBV20-1; clone size: .; CDR3 protein: CSARDWGVDYGYTF; CDR3 DNA: TGCAGTGCTAGAGATTGGGGAGTAGACTATGGCTACACCTTC
J gene: TRBJ1-1; D gene: .; V gene: TRBV2; clone size: .; CDR3 protein: CASREPGEAFF; CDR3 DNA: TGTGCCAGCAGAGAACCTGGGGAAGCTTTCTTT
J gene: TRBJ2-1; D gene: TRBD1; V gene: TRBV12-3/TRBV12-4; clone size: few; CDR3 protein: CASRRTGGNEQFF; CDR3 DNA: TGTGCCAGCAGGAGGACAGGGGGCAATGAGCAGTTCTTC
J gene: TRBJ1-1; D gene: .; V gene: TRBV11-2; clone size: many; CDR3 protein: CASSSSWRSEAFF; CDR3 DNA: TGTGCCAGCAGCTCATCGTGGAGGAGTGAAGCTTTCTTT
J gene: TRBJ1-4; D gene: TRBD1; V gene: TRBV2; clone size: .; CDR3 protein: CASSGQGANEKLFF; CDR3 DNA: TGTGCCAGCAGCGGACAGGGAGCTAATGAAAAACTGTTTTTT
J gene: TRBJ2-3; D gene: .; V gene: TRBV20-1; clone size: .; CDR3 protein: CSARDARKGDTQYF; CDR3 DNA: TGCAGTGCTAGAGATGCGAGAAAGGGGGATACGCAGTATTTT
J gene: TRBJ2-2; D gene: .; V gene: TRBV12-3/TRBV12-4; clone size: few; CDR3 protein: CASSFGLQGELFF; CDR3 DNA: TGTGCCAGCAGTTTTGGGCTACAGGGGGAGCTGTTTTTT
J gene: TRBJ2-7; D gene: .; V gene: TRBV12-3/TRBV12-4; clone size: .; CDR3 protein: CASGGVLGYEQYF; CDR3 DNA: TGTGCCAGCGGTGGAGTTCTAGGGTACGAGCAGTACTTC
J gene: TRBJ2-2; D gene: TRBD1; V gene: TRBV29-1; clone size: .; CDR3 protein: CSVGSTGWPGELFF; CDR3 DNA: TGCAGCGTTGGGTCGACAGGGTGGCCCGGGGAGCTGTTTTTT
J gene: TRBJ1-2; D gene: .; V gene: TRBV7-2; clone size: .; CDR3 protein: CASSFNGGYTF; CDR3 DNA: TGTGCCAGCAGCTTTAACGGCGGCTACACCTTC
J gene: TRBJ2-5; D gene: .; V gene: TRBV7-2; clone size: few; CDR3 protein: CASSLGLAQETQYF; CDR3 DNA: TGTGCCAGCAGCTTAGGGCTGGCGCAAGAGACCCAGTACTTC
J gene: TRBJ2-1; D gene: TRBD2; V gene: TRBV7-9; clone size: many; CDR3 protein: CASSLATWREVDEQFF; CDR3 DNA: TGTGCCAGCAGCTTAGCGACTTGGCGGGAGGTCGATGAGCAGTTCTTC
J gene: TRBJ1-2; D gene: .; V gene: TRBV6-1; clone size: .; CDR3 protein: CATSQTDRLERGYTF; CDR3 DNA: TGTGCCACCTCACAGACGGACCGTTTGGAACGGGGCTACACCTTC
J gene: TRBJ2-5; D gene: TRBD2; V gene: TRBV29-1; clone size: .; CDR3 protein: CSAPGGNWETQYF; CDR3 DNA: TGCAGCGCCCCCGGGGGGAATTGGGAGACCCAGTACTTC
J gene: TRBJ2-1; D gene: TRBD2; V gene: TRBV12-3/TRBV12-4; clone size: few; CDR3 protein: CASSGGRGSSYNEQFF; CDR3 DNA: TGTGCCAGCAGCGGAGGGCGGGGGAGCTCCTACAATGAGCAGTTCTTC